This T cell receptor beta chain was sequenced for a study of blood T cell repertoires in COVID-19. Profiled with immunoSEQ multiplex PCR; TCRdb holds only in-frame clones, not every one. The sample holds 150,000 to 200,000 clones, approximately 81% seen once. CDR1 and CDR2 from the germline V gene are MNHNY and SVGAGI (reference sequence). Trimming removed 4 bases from V and 3 bases from J, with 4 bases in between. The CDR3 runs 11 residues. The sequence derives from a woman between 65 and 79 years old with COVID-19, enrolled during active disease. Sequenced material: peripheral blood. The chain uses TRBV6-6 and TRBJ2-7; no clear D. CDR3 DNA: TGTGCCAGCAGTTCAAACTACGAGCAGTACTTC. It codes for CASSSNYEQYF.